A selection of T cell receptor beta chains follows, all from one sample in a study of beta chain features in type 1 diabetes. The protocol was immunoSEQ multiplex PCR, while the TCRdb copy is restricted to in-frame clones and leaves out a portion. Of 120,000 to 150,000 clones listed, approximately 13% are singletons. Source material: central memory CD4+ T cells from blood. These receptors were collected from a man aged 18-30 years with type 1 diabetes. Each CDR3 is given with its conserved first and last residue.

j_gene: TRBJ1-2
v_gene: TRBV5-1
CDR3aa: CASSLGQGINYGYTF

j_gene: TRBJ2-7
v_gene: TRBV28
CDR3aa: CASSTGWDTYEQYF

j_gene: TRBJ1-1
v_gene: TRBV6-4
CDR3aa: CASSRQGGETEAFF

j_gene: TRBJ1-6
v_gene: TRBV30
CDR3aa: CAWSAARSGNSPLHF

j_gene: TRBJ2-5
v_gene: TRBV7-8
CDR3aa: CASSWGTGASETQYF

j_gene: TRBJ2-3
v_gene: TRBV5-4
CDR3aa: CASSLMQSSSAQYF

j_gene: TRBJ2-5
v_gene: TRBV7-8
CDR3aa: CASSPRASGGGETQYF

j_gene: TRBJ2-7
v_gene: TRBV21-1
CDR3aa: CASSKRNPRTGTYEQYF

j_gene: TRBJ1-6
v_gene: TRBV5-6
CDR3aa: CASSLVDRYNSPLHF

j_gene: TRBJ2-1
v_gene: TRBV14
CDR3aa: CASSYTASGEQFF

j_gene: TRBJ1-4
v_gene: TRBV7-9
CDR3aa: CASSTAPFNEKLFF

j_gene: TRBJ2-3
v_gene: TRBV14
CDR3aa: CASSPLFAVRGVTDTQYF

j_gene: TRBJ2-7
v_gene: TRBV7-9
CDR3aa: CASSPGDRGTYEQYF

j_gene: TRBJ1-1
v_gene: TRBV30
CDR3aa: CAWSVGPSSTEAFF

j_gene: TRBJ2-5
v_gene: TRBV2
CDR3aa: CARGNGGTQETQYF

j_gene: TRBJ2-2
v_gene: TRBV14
CDR3aa: CASSQVGSNTGELFF

j_gene: TRBJ2-7
v_gene: TRBV6-5
CDR3aa: CASSRTGGDEQYF

j_gene: TRBJ2-7
v_gene: TRBV6-5
CDR3aa: CASRRGRAREQYF

j_gene: TRBJ1-2
v_gene: TRBV30
CDR3aa: CAWSRGLYGYTF

j_gene: TRBJ1-4
v_gene: TRBV4-1
CDR3aa: CASSPQQSLGTGLANEKLFF

j_gene: TRBJ2-7
v_gene: TRBV30
CDR3aa: CAWRRDRPYEQYF

j_gene: TRBJ2-7
v_gene: TRBV19
CDR3aa: CASSAGTSGADIYEQYF

j_gene: TRBJ2-7
v_gene: TRBV6-6
CDR3aa: CASSDKGTGTYEQYF

j_gene: TRBJ1-2
v_gene: TRBV30
CDR3aa: CAWSRDLTVNYGYTF

j_gene: TRBJ1-3
v_gene: TRBV14
CDR3aa: CASSQEGASLFRNTIYF

j_gene: TRBJ2-2
v_gene: TRBV10-3
CDR3aa: CAISEGGRWTGELFF

j_gene: TRBJ2-1
v_gene: TRBV11-3
CDR3aa: CASSPSGVQTYNEQFF

j_gene: TRBJ1-2
v_gene: TRBV21-1
CDR3aa: CASSKKAYGYTF

j_gene: TRBJ1-1
v_gene: TRBV5-1
CDR3aa: CASSPTETYPTEAFF